The 20 T cell receptor beta chains below come from one sample, sequenced in a study of radiotherapy plus CTLA-4 blockade in lung cancer. Using immunoSEQ multiplex PCR, the repertoire was profiled, and TCRdb retains in-frame clones only, with some absent. The table shows 50,000 to 70,000 clones, with around four fifths occurring only once. Sequences were derived from peripheral blood, sampled from a patient treated with radiotherapy plus ipilimumab. Receptors were obtained from a human donor with non-small cell lung cancer whose response to radiotherapy plus ipilimumab could not be evaluated.

The rearrangement links TRBV5-1 to TRBJ1-6; D may be TRBD1 (6 bases). V was clipped by 0 bases and J by 8 bases, with 6 bases between them. In germline, CDR1 is SGHRS, CDR2 YFSETQ. CDR3 size: 13 residues. The DNA for the CDR3 is TGCGCCAGCAGCTTGGACAGGGATTCACCCCTCCACTTT. Its protein product is CASSLDRDSPLHF.

In its sample, this clone was seen a few times. Mismatch with germline at one junction end may stem from a read error. The chain combines TRBV11-2 with TRBJ2-1, with TRBD2 matching over 10 bases. Per the germline V gene, CDR1 is SGHAT and CDR2 is FQNNGV. The CDR3 has 15 amino acids. CDR3 protein: CASSQGLAEYNEQFF. Written as DNA, the CDR3 is TGCGCCAGCAGCCAAGGACTAGCGGAATACAATGAGCAGTTCTTC.

This clone appeared a single time. This rearrangement joins TRBV11-3 to TRBJ2-3; 12 positions match TRBD2. Germline V gene lookup returns CDR1 SGHNT and CDR2 YENEEA. CDR3 size: 16 residues. The junction had 3 bases not matched to a gene; V was cut back by 5 bases and J by 0 bases. The CDR3 coding sequence is TGTGCCAGCAGCCAGGGGACTAGCGGGAGCACAGATACGCAGTATTTT. This encodes CASSQGTSGSTDTQYF.

This chain joins TRBV7-2 and TRBJ2-7, with 8 bases fitting TRBD2. This CDR3 region has 13 residues. CDR1 and CDR2 (germline): SGHTA, FQGNSA. Germline trimming cut 5 bases from V and 5 bases from J; bases unmatched to any gene: 5. The CDR3 region has the DNA TGTGCCAGCAGCCGCCGGGAGGGGAACGAGCAGTACTTC. Amino acids: CASSRREGNEQYF.

The gene calls are TRBV19 and TRBJ2-7; the D gene is possibly TRBD2 (5 bases). Germline-derived CDR1 and CDR2 are LNHDA and SQIVND (reference sequence). The CDR3 runs to 12 residues. V lost 5 bases and J 6 bases, leaving 11 bases between the germline ends. CDR3 region: CASSSLAGEQYF. Here the CDR3 DNA reads TGTGCCAGTAGTTCCCTAGCCGGCGAGCAGTACTTC.

The chain uses TRBV7-9 and TRBJ2-6; 10 bases are a match to TRBD1. The V gene end was trimmed by 5 bases and the J gene end by 1 base; junction bases not matched to a gene: 5. The CDR3 runs 17 residues. CDR1 is SEHNR and CDR2 is FQNEAQ in the germline V gene (reference sequence). CDR3 in DNA: TGTGCCAGCAGCCTCCGGACAGGGGGTTCTGGGGCCAACGTCCTGACTTTC. Its protein product is CASSLRTGGSGANVLTF. Looking up the rest from reference TRBV7-9 and TRBJ2-6 gives the full variable domain: DTGVSQNPRHKITKRGQNVTFRCDPISEHNRLYWYRQTLGQGPEFLTYFQNEAQLEKSRLLSDRFSAERPKGSFSTLEIQRTEQGDSAMYLCASSLRTGGSGANVLTFGAGSRLTVL.

The chain recombines TRBV9 with TRBJ2-3; D is possibly TRBD2 (6 bases). This CDR3 region has 14 residues. The V end lost 1 base, the J end lost 3 bases, and 9 bases lay between the germline ends. The germline CDR1 and CDR2 sequences are SGDLS and YYNGEE. The CDR3 region is CASSVSSGTDTQYF. CDR3 nucleotide sequence: TGTGCCAGCAGCGTATCCAGCGGGACAGATACGCAGTATTTT.

The rearrangement links TRBV30 to TRBJ2-2, with no clear D. Germline values: CDR1 GTSNPN, CDR2 SVGIG (reference sequence). The CDR3 loop spans 14 amino acids. Trimming removed 3 bases from V and 7 bases from J, with 15 bases in between. CDR3 nucleotides: TGTGCCTGGAGAAACTCCGTCACGGTCGGGGAGCTGTTTTTT. Translating it yields CAWRNSVTVGELFF.

The chain couples TRBV28 to TRBJ1-2; D unclear. The V gene lost 9 bases and the J gene lost 3 bases, with 11 bases spanning the gap. Germline V gene data show CDR1 as MDHEN and CDR2 as SYDVKM. CDR3 length equals 12 residues. CDR3 sequence: CASGRGYYGYTF. CDR3 in DNA: TGTGCCAGTGGCCGGGGATACTATGGCTACACCTTC.

V gene TRBV7-9 combines with J gene TRBJ2-1; 11 bases align to TRBD2. The CDR3 contains 17 residues. CDR1 is SEHNR and CDR2 is FQNEAQ in the germline V gene (reference sequence). After removal of 0 bases from V and 8 bases from J, the junction contained 9 bases not matched to a gene. CDR3 bases: TGTGCCAGCAGCTTAGCGAGAACTAGCGGGAGATCATATGAGCAGTTCTTC. As protein: CASSLARTSGRSYEQFF.

The chain employs TRBV5-6 and TRBJ1-1, with D hard to call. The germline V gene encodes CDR1 SGHDT and CDR2 YYEEEE. V gave up 0 bases and J gave up 4 bases, with 10 bases separating them. The CDR3 has 14 residues. The CDR3 sequence is CASSLAAGSTEAFF. The CDR3 region has the DNA TGTGCCAGCAGCTTGGCCGCCGGGAGCACTGAAGCTTTCTTT.

The chain links TRBV18 to TRBJ1-4; D is unresolved. CDR3 length: 12 amino acids. The germline CDR1 and CDR2 sequences are KGHSH and LQKENI. V was clipped by 6 bases and J by 6 bases, with 8 bases between them. CDR3 coding DNA: TGTGCCAGCTCGTCTTCGGATGAAAAACTGTTTTTT. It yields the protein CASSSSDEKLFF.

The chain combines TRBV5-4 with TRBJ1-3; 7 positions agree with TRBD1. V shed 2 bases, J shed 2 bases, and the junction held 7 bases outside the gene matches. The CDR3 loop spans 16 amino acids. Germline V gene sequence: CDR1 SGHNT, CDR2 YYREEE (reference sequence). CDR3 nucleotide sequence: TGTGCCAGCAGCTTAAGCCAGGGGGTTGCTGGAAACACCATATATTTT. Residues: CASSLSQGVAGNTIYF.

The rearrangement links TRBV7-9 to TRBJ2-1; TRBD2 matches at 7 bases. Germline CDR1 is SEHNR and CDR2 is FQNEAQ (reference sequence). With 7 bases clipped from V and 5 bases from J, the junction kept 14 bases outside the gene matches. This CDR3 spans 16 amino acids. The CDR3 loop is CASTYTTSQPNNEQFF. DNA for the CDR3: TGTGCCAGCACCTATACGACTAGCCAGCCCAACAATGAGCAGTTCTTC.

Only one count was recorded for this clone. The V gene is TRBV7-9, the J gene TRBJ1-1; D remains ambiguous. Trimming removed 4 bases from V and 1 base from J, with 10 bases in between. Germline values: CDR1 SEHNR, CDR2 FQNEAQ (reference sequence). The CDR3 contains 14 residues. CDR3 DNA sequence: TGTGCCAGCAGCTCCCTGACAACGAACACTGAAGCTTTCTTT. Amino acids: CASSSLTTNTEAFF.

This rearrangement joins TRBV11-2 to TRBJ2-6, with 8 bases lining up with TRBD1. This CDR3 spans 18 amino acids. V lost 5 bases to trimming and J lost 1 base; unmatched junction nucleotides: 10. The V gene's germline CDR1 is SGHAT and CDR2 FQNNGV. The CDR3 DNA is TGTGCCAGCAGCACCCCCGCGACAGGGGTTTCTGGGGCCAACGTCCTGACTTTC. It encodes CASSTPATGVSGANVLTF.

The chain couples TRBV7-2 to TRBJ2-2, with 11 bases that match TRBD2. CDR3 length equals 18 residues. Per the germline V gene, CDR1 is SGHTA and CDR2 is FQGNSA. V gave up 5 bases and J gave up 0 bases; unmatched junction bases: 8. The CDR3 region is CASSALLAGVSNTGELFF. In nucleotides, the CDR3 is TGTGCCAGCAGCGCCCTACTAGCGGGGGTTTCGAACACCGGGGAGCTGTTTTTT. Variable domain in full (rest from reference TRBV7-2 and TRBJ2-2): GAGVSQSPSNKVTEKGKDVELRCDPISGHTALYWYRQSLGQGLEFLIYFQGNSAPDKSGLPSDRFSAERTGGSVSTLTIQRTQQEDSAVYLCASSALLAGVSNTGELFFGEGSRLTVL.

The chain employs TRBV28 and TRBJ1-2, with D unclear. This CDR3 is built from 12 residues. The germline V gene has CDR1 MDHEN and CDR2 SYDVKM. V was shortened by 7 bases and J by 2 bases, with 8 bases between the two germline ends. In nucleotides, the CDR3 is TGTGCCAGCACGGCCAGGAACTATGGCTACACCTTC. This gives the protein CASTARNYGYTF.

This clone appeared once. The J gene is TRBJ1-5, the V gene TRBV6-5; TRBD1 matches at 10 bases. V was clipped by 5 bases and J by 4 bases; unmatched bases: 5. The CDR3 has 15 residues. Germline assignment: CDR1 MNHEY and CDR2 SVGAGI. CDR3 protein: CASSPGGQGNQPQHF. The CDR3 DNA reads TGTGCCAGCAGTCCGGGGGGACAGGGGAATCAGCCCCAGCATTTT.

Details on this clone: One end of the junction varies from germline; a read error may be responsible. J is TRBJ1-5 and V is TRBV4-1; no clear D. Germline V gene lookup returns CDR1 MGHRA and CDR2 YSYEKL. This CDR3 has 15 residues. In DNA, the CDR3 is TGCGCCAGCAGACAAGACGGGTATAGCAATCAGCCCCAGCATTTT. This encodes CASRQDGYSNQPQHF.